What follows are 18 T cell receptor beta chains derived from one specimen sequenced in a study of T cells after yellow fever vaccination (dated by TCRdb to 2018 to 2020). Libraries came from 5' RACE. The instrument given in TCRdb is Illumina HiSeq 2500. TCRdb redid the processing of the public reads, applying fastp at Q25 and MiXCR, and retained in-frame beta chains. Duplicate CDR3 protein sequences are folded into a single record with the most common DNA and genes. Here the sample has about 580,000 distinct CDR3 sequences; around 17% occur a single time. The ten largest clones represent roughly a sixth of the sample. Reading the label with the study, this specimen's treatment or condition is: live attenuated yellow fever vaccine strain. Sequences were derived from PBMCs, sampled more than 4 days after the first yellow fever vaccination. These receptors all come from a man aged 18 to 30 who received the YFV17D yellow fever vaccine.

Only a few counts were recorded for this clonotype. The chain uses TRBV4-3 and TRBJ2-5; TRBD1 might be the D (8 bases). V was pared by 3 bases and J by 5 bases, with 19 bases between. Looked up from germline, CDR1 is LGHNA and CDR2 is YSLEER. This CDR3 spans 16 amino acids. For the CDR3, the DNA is TGCGCCAGCAGCCAGGGAGGGACAGGCGAGTTTGAGACCCAGTACTTC. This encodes CASSQGGTGEFETQYF.

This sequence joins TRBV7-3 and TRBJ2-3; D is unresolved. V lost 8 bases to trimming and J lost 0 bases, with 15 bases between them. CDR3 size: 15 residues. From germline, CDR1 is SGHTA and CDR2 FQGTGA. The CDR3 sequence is CASSNHLSSTDTQYF. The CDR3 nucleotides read TGTGCCAGCTCGAACCACCTGTCTAGCACAGATACGCAGTATTTT.

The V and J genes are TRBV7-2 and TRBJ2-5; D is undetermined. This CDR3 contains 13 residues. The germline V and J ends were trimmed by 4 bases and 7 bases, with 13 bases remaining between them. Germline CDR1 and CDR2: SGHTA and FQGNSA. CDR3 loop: CASSYREHGTQYF. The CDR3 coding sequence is TGTGCCAGCAGCTATCGAGAGCACGGGACCCAGTACTTC.

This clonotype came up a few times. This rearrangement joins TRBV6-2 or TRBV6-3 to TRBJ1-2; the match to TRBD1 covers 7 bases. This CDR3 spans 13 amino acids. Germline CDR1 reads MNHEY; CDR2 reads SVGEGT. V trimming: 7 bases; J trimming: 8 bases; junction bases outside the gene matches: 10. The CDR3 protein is CASTRDRVRGYTF. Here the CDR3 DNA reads TGTGCCAGCACCCGAGACAGGGTGAGAGGCTACACCTTC.

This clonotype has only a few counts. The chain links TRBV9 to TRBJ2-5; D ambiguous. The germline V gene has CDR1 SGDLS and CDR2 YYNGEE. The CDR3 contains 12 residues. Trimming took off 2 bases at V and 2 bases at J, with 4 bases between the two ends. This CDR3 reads CASSVNQETQYF. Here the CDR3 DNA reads TGTGCCAGCAGCGTGAATCAAGAGACCCAGTACTTC.

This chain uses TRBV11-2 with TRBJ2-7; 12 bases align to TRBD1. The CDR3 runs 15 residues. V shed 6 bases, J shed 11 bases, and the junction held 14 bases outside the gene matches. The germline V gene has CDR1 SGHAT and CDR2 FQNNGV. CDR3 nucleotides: TGTGCCAGCAGTTCGCGCCCCGGGACAGGGGGCTTTGAGTACTTC. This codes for CASSSRPGTGGFEYF.

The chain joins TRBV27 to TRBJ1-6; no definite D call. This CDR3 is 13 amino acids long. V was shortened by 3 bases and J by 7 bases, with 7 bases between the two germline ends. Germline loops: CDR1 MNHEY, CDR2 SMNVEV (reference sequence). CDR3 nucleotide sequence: TGTGCCAGCAGTTTCCAGGTGAATTCACCCCTCCACTTT. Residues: CASSFQVNSPLHF.

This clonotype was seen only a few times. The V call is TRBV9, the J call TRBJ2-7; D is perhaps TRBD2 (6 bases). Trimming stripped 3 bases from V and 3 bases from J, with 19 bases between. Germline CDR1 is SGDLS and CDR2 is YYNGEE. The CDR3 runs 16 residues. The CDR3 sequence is CASSGGLSGLDYEQYF. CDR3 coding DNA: TGTGCCAGCAGCGGAGGCCTTAGCGGTCTAGACTACGAGCAGTACTTC.

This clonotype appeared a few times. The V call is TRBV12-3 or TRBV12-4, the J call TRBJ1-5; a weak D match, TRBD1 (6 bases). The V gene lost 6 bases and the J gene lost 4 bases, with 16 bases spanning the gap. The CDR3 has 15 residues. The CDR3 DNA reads TGTGCCAGCAGAAGGGGACACGGACTGAATCAGCCCCAGCATTTT. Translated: CASRRGHGLNQPQHF.

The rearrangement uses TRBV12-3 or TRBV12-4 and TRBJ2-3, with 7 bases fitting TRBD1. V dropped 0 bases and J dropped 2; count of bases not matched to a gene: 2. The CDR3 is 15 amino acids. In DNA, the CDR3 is TGTGCCAGCAGTTTAGCGGGACAGCACACAGATACGCAGTATTTT. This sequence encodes CASSLAGQHTDTQYF.

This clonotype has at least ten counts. CDR3 in DNA: TGCAGTGCTAAAATCCCGGAGACACTAGAAGCTTTCTTT. It translates to CSAKIPETLEAFF. This chain connects TRBV20-1 to TRBJ1-1; the D is unclear. Germline V gene data show CDR1 as DFQATT and CDR2 as SNEGSKA (reference sequence). This CDR3 is 13 amino acids long. V was pared by 4 bases and J by 8 bases, with 17 bases between.

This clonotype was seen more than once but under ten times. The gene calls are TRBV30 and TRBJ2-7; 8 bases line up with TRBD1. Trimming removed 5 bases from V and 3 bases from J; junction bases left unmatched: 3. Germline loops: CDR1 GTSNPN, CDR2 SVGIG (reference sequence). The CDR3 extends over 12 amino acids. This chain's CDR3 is CAWDTGGYEQYF. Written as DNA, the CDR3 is TGTGCCTGGGATACAGGGGGCTACGAGCAGTACTTC.

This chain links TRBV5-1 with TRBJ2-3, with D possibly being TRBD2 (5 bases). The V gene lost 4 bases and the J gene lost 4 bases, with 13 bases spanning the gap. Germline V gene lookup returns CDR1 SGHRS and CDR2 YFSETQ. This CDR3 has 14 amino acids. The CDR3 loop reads CASSPAGSADTQYF. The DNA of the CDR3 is TGCGCCAGCAGCCCCGCGGGTAGCGCAGATACGCAGTATTTT.

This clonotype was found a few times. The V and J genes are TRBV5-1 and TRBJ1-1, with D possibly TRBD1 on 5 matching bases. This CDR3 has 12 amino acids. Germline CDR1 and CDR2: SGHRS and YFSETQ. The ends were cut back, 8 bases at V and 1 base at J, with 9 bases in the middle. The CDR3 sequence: CARRDRNTEAFF. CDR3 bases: TGCGCCAGGAGGGACCGGAACACTGAAGCTTTCTTT. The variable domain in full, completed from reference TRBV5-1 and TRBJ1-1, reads KAGVTQTPRYLIKTRGQQVTLSCSPISGHRSVSWYQQTPGQGLQFLFEYFSETQRNKGNFPGRFSGRQFSNSRSEMNVSTLELGDSALYLCARRDRNTEAFFGQGTRLTVV.

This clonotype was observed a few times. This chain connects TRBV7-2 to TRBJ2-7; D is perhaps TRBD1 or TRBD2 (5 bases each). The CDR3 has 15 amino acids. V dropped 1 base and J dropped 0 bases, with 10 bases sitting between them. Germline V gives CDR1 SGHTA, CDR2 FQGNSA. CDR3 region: CASSLGGFLSYEQYF. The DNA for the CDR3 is TGTGCCAGCAGCTTAGGGGGGTTCCTCTCCTACGAGCAGTACTTC.

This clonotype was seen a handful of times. CDR3 sequence reads: CASNLGRTTEAFF. CDR3 DNA sequence: TGTGCCAGCAATCTGGGGAGGACCACTGAAGCTTTCTTT. This chain links TRBV6-1 with TRBJ1-1; the D is unclear. Germline CDR1 reads MNHNS; CDR2 reads SASEGT. V lost 7 bases and J 4 bases, leaving 13 bases between the germline ends. The CDR3 is 13 residues long.

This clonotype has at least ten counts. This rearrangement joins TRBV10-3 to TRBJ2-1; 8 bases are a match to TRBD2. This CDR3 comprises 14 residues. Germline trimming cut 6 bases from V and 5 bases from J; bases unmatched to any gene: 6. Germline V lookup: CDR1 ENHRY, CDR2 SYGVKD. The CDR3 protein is CAIRGTRGDNEQFF. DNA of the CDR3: TGTGCCATCAGAGGGACTAGGGGAGACAATGAGCAGTTCTTC.

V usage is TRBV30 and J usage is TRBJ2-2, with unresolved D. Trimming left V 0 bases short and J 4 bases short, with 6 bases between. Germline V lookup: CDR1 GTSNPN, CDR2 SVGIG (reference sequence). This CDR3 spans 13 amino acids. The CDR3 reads CAWSVQVTGELFF. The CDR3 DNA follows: TGTGCCTGGAGTGTACAAGTCACCGGGGAGCTGTTTTTT.